Presented here are 4 T cell receptor beta chains from one specimen sequenced in a study of T cell responses to AZD1222 COVID-19 vaccine. Method: immunoSEQ multiplex PCR; TCRdb's copy keeps in-frame clones and lacks some. The sample has some 50,000 clones, less than 85% seen once. This material consisted of peripheral blood, taken on day 0 of AZD1222 vaccination. The receptors originated from an adult in good health.

The gene calls are TRBV6-4 and TRBJ2-1; D call uncertain. The V end lost 3 bases, the J end lost 0 bases, and 21 bases lay between the germline ends. This CDR3 has 19 amino acids. The germline V gene has CDR1 MRHNA and CDR2 SNTAGT. This CDR3 is CASSEGPWQFSGSYNEQFF. The CDR3 DNA reads TGTGCCAGCAGTGAAGGCCCCTGGCAGTTCTCGGGCTCCTACAATGAGCAGTTCTTC.

The chain is built from TRBV18 and TRBJ1-4; D unresolved. The CDR3 length is 15 residues. Germline CDR1 KGHSH, CDR2 LQKENI. V lost 2 bases and J lost 5, with 12 bases in between. The CDR3 DNA reads TGTGCCAGCTCACCAACGGGCAGGCGAAATGAAAAACTGTTTTTT. This codes for CASSPTGRRNEKLFF.

CDR3 in amino acids: CAISDREVGRNSPLHF. The DNA for the CDR3 is TGTGCCATCAGTGATCGGGAAGTAGGGAGAAATTCACCCCTCCACTTT. The V call is TRBV10-3, the J call TRBJ1-6; D remains unclear. CDR1 is ENHRY, CDR2 SYGVKD, per germline. This CDR3 has 16 residues. V gave up 3 bases and J gave up 7 bases, with 16 bases separating them.

This chain connects TRBV6-2 or TRBV6-3 to TRBJ1-1; D gene ambiguous. This CDR3 spans 16 amino acids. V was pared by 0 bases and J by 0 bases, with 11 bases between. Germline loops: CDR1 MNHEY, CDR2 SVGEGT. CDR3 nucleotides: TGTGCCAGCAGTTACTCCTCGACCCCCATGAACACTGAAGCTTTCTTT. Protein sequence: CASSYSSTPMNTEAFF.